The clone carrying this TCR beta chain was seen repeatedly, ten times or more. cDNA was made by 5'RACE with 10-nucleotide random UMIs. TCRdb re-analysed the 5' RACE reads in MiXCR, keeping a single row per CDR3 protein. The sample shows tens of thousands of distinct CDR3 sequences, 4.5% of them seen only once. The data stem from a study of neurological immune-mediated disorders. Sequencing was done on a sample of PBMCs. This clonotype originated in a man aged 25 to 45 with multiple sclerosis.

The CDR3 coding sequence is TGTGCCAGCAGCGTAAGGGGACTAGCTCAGCCGAGATACACAGATACGCAGTATTTT. This sequence encodes CASSVRGLAQPRYTDTQYF. This rearrangement joins TRBV9 to TRBJ2-3; TRBD2 matches at 9 bases. Germline V gives CDR1 SGDLS, CDR2 YYNGEE. J lost 2 bases, V lost 1 base, and 14 bases had no gene match. The CDR3 contains 19 residues. The whole variable domain, filled in from reference TRBV9 and TRBJ2-3, reads DSGVTQTPKHLITATGQRVTLRCSPRSGDLSVYWYQQSLDQGLQFLIQYYNGEERAKGNILERFSAQQFPDLHSELNLSSLELGDSALYFCASSVRGLAQPRYTDTQYFGPGTRLTVL.